These 26 T cell receptor beta chains were all obtained from the same sample, sequenced in a study of T-cell reconstitution after alpha-beta-depleted transplantation in children. Unique molecular identifiers featured in how the TCRbeta library was prepared. TCRdb re-derived calls from the PCR reads in MiXCR, one entry per CDR3 protein. Seen here are roughly 790,000 distinct CDR3 sequences, around 17% observed once, and the top ten hold around 5.3%. Sequences were derived from PBMCs, mostly from graft donor cells, sampled 360 days after TCRalphabeta/CD19-depleted stem cell transplant. Receptors originate from a male patient between 5 and 17 years old who had a stem cell transplant for acute lymphoblastic leukemia, so the T cells may come from the graft donor.

Ten or more counts support this clonotype. The rearrangement links TRBV11-2 to TRBJ2-2; 13 bases fit TRBD2. V trimming: 5 bases; J trimming: 4 bases; junction bases outside the gene matches: 4. CDR1 is SGHAT and CDR2 is FQNNGV in the germline V gene. This CDR3 has 16 amino acids. The chain's CDR3 is CASSQLAGGITGELFF. The CDR3 coding sequence is TGTGCCAGCAGCCAACTAGCGGGAGGGATCACCGGGGAGCTGTTTTTT.

J is TRBJ2-7 and V is TRBV6-1; a weak D match, TRBD2 (6 bases). Trimming left V 8 bases short and J 3 bases short, with 14 bases between. This CDR3 contains 13 residues. The germline V gene has CDR1 MNHNS and CDR2 SASEGT. The DNA for the CDR3 is TGTGCCAGCTTGAGAGCGGGCAGCTACGAGCAGTACTTC. This translates into CASLRAGSYEQYF.

V gene TRBV11-2 combines with J gene TRBJ2-1; D unclear. This CDR3 comprises 16 residues. Trimming pared 0 bases from V and 5 bases from J, leaving 14 bases between. From germline, CDR1 is SGHAT and CDR2 FQNNGV. CDR3 nucleotide sequence: TGTGCCAGCAGCTTAGATTTTCGACCCAGCAACAATGAGCAGTTCTTC. Its protein product is CASSLDFRPSNNEQFF.

The V gene is TRBV5-1, the J gene TRBJ2-1, with 7 bases identical to TRBD1. The CDR3 sequence is 14 residues long. From germline, CDR1 is SGHRS and CDR2 YFSETQ. With 7 bases clipped from V and 6 bases from J, the junction kept 10 bases outside the gene matches. The CDR3 DNA reads as TGCGCCAGCTACCAGGGACAGTCACCCAATGAGCAGTTCTTC. The encoded protein is CASYQGQSPNEQFF.

In its sample, this clonotype was seen a few times. The chain is built from TRBV5-6 and TRBJ2-5; a weak D match, TRBD1 (6 bases). The V gene lost 6 bases and the J gene lost 2 bases, with 14 bases spanning the gap. Germline loops: CDR1 SGHDT, CDR2 YYEEEE. This CDR3 contains 14 residues. The CDR3 DNA is TGTGCCAGCACCCCACTGGGACATCAAGAGACCCAGTACTTC. Protein sequence: CASTPLGHQETQYF.

In DNA form, the CDR3 reads TGTGCCTGGAGTGTAAAAGCGTTAGGGCACAATGAGCAGTTCTTC. Amino acid sequence: CAWSVKALGHNEQFF. The chain has TRBV30 and TRBJ2-1; D unresolved. Germline CDR1 reads GTSNPN; CDR2 reads SVGIG (reference sequence). Trimming took off 0 bases at V and 5 bases at J, with 14 bases between the two ends. CDR3 length: 15 amino acids.

This clonotype showed up just a few times. J is TRBJ2-7 and V is TRBV7-3; 7 nucleotides align to TRBD2. CDR1 and CDR2 from the germline V gene are SGHTA and FQGTGA. This CDR3 has 14 amino acids. V was clipped by 5 bases and J by 1 base; unmatched bases: 5. The CDR3 sequence is CASSMSSGSYEQYF. CDR3 in DNA: TGTGCCAGCAGCATGTCTAGCGGTTCCTACGAGCAGTACTTC.

There are many counts of this clonotype. The CDR3: CSVGRGWVNTEAFF. The DNA for the CDR3 is TGCAGCGTTGGGAGGGGTTGGGTGAACACTGAAGCTTTCTTT. V gene TRBV29-1 combines with J gene TRBJ1-1; D is possibly TRBD1 (5 bases). The germline gives CDR1 SQVTM, CDR2 ANQGSEA. V was clipped by 4 bases and J by 0 bases, with 12 bases between them. The length of the CDR3 is 14 residues.

A few counts support this clonotype. The chain recombines TRBV12-3 or TRBV12-4 with TRBJ2-7; TRBD2 matches at 9 bases. V lost 6 bases and J lost 0; bases outside the gene matches: 12. The CDR3 is made up of 17 amino acids. Written as DNA, the CDR3 is TGTGCCAGCAGCCTCCGAGCGGGAGGACAAAGCTCCTACGAGCAGTACTTC. Its translation: CASSLRAGGQSSYEQYF.

This chain links TRBV7-9 with TRBJ2-5, with D unresolved. In germline, CDR1 is SEHNR, CDR2 FQNEAQ (reference sequence). Trimming left V 7 bases short and J 5 bases short, with 20 bases between. The CDR3 has 15 amino acids. The CDR3 DNA reads as TGTGCCAGCACCCCCGGGTTTTCGATGGGGGAGACCCAGTACTTC. Its translation is CASTPGFSMGETQYF.

A few counts support this clonotype. The chain carries TRBV12-3 or TRBV12-4 and TRBJ2-1; 13 nucleotides align to TRBD2. This CDR3 has 18 residues. The ends lost 0 bases at V and 2 bases at J; junction bases unmatched: 4. CDR3: CASSLALLAGGAYNEQFF. Here the CDR3 DNA reads TGTGCCAGCAGTTTAGCGTTACTAGCGGGAGGGGCCTACAATGAGCAGTTCTTC.

V is TRBV12-3 or TRBV12-4 and J is TRBJ2-7; D is ambiguous. The CDR3 is 13 amino acids. The germline V and J ends were trimmed by 2 bases and 2 bases, with 7 bases remaining between them. For the CDR3, the DNA is TGTGCCAGCAGTTTACCGCCCCCCTACGAGCAGTACTTC. As protein: CASSLPPPYEQYF.

This clonotype was picked up a small number of times. This chain connects TRBV28 to TRBJ2-3; 9 nucleotides match TRBD1. V dropped 5 bases and J dropped 6; count of bases not matched to a gene: 24. CDR1 MDHEN and CDR2 SYDVKM come from the germline V gene. The CDR3 consists of 20 residues. CDR3 in amino acids: CASSTRYRDREGDFGDTQYF. The CDR3 DNA follows: TGTGCCAGCAGTACGAGATACCGGGACAGGGAAGGGGACTTCGGCGATACGCAGTATTTT.

This clonotype was counted a few times. This chain joins TRBV5-1 and TRBJ2-1, with 8 positions matching TRBD2. The germline CDR1 and CDR2 sequences are SGHRS and YFSETQ. Trimming at V came to 0 bases and at J to 0 bases, leaving 11 bases not matched to a gene. CDR3 length equals 19 residues. CDR3 protein: CASSLDTKRERSSYNEQFF. The CDR3 DNA is TGCGCCAGCAGCTTGGATACCAAGCGGGAGAGAAGCTCCTACAATGAGCAGTTCTTC.

As to this clonotype: This could be a read error, since a much larger clone is one nucleotide away. The chain is built from TRBV29-1 and TRBJ2-7, with TRBD2 matching 13 bases. The CDR3 consists of 15 residues. J lost 0 bases, V lost 7 bases, and 6 bases had no gene match. From germline, CDR1 is SQVTM and CDR2 ANQGSEA. Written as DNA, the CDR3 is TGCAGCGCCCGGACTAGCGGGAGTTTCTCCTACGAGCAGTACTTC. This gives the protein CSARTSGSFSYEQYF.

This clonotype occurred many times. This rearrangement joins TRBV12-3 or TRBV12-4 to TRBJ2-2; D might be TRBD1 or TRBD2, each matching 5 bases. The V end was cut by 3 bases, the J end by 4 bases, with 9 bases between. The CDR3 covers 14 residues. CDR3 amino acids: CASSLGVGTGELFF. The CDR3 nucleotides are TGTGCCAGCAGTTTGGGGGTGGGCACCGGGGAGCTGTTTTTT.

The genes are TRBV20-1 and TRBJ2-3, with 7 bases identical to TRBD2. This CDR3 contains 12 residues. Trimming at V came to 3 bases and at J to 4 bases, leaving 1 base not matched to a gene. The germline V gene has CDR1 DFQATT and CDR2 SNEGSKA (reference sequence). In nucleotides, the CDR3 is TGCAGTGCTAGCGGGAGGTCAGATACGCAGTATTTT. Protein product: CSASGRSDTQYF.

The J gene is TRBJ2-2, the V gene TRBV5-1; 11 nucleotides align to TRBD2. Germline-derived CDR1 and CDR2 are SGHRS and YFSETQ. V lost 3 bases to trimming and J lost 5 bases; unmatched junction nucleotides: 6. This CDR3 has 16 residues. The CDR3 region is CASSSDLAGGTGELFF. The CDR3, as DNA: TGCGCCAGCAGCTCAGACCTAGCGGGAGGTACCGGGGAGCTGTTTTTT. The full variable domain, completed using reference TRBV5-1 and TRBJ2-2, is KAGVTQTPRYLIKTRGQQVTLSCSPISGHRSVSWYQQTPGQGLQFLFEYFSETQRNKGNFPGRFSGRQFSNSRSEMNVSTLELGDSALYLCASSSDLAGGTGELFFGEGSRLTVL.

The rearrangement joins TRBV24-1 to TRBJ1-1, with D tentatively TRBD1 (5 bases). The germline V gene has CDR1 KGHDR and CDR2 SFDVKD. CDR3 size: 15 residues. The ends were cut back, 3 bases at V and 2 bases at J, with 12 bases in the middle. The CDR3 spells CATSDPGSSNTEAFF. The CDR3 region has the DNA TGTGCCACCAGTGATCCAGGGTCCTCCAACACTGAAGCTTTCTTT.

The V call is TRBV13, the J call TRBJ2-1; D gene uncertain. Germline CDR1 is PRHDT and CDR2 is FYEKMQ (reference sequence). The germline V and J ends were trimmed by 2 bases and 3 bases, with 17 bases remaining between them. This CDR3 comprises 17 residues. The CDR3 region is CASSLKVWNGDYNEQFF. CDR3 DNA: TGTGCCAGCAGCTTAAAGGTTTGGAACGGAGACTACAATGAGCAGTTCTTC.

The chain combines TRBV29-1 with TRBJ2-3, with 8 bases aligning to TRBD1. The CDR3 runs 13 residues. Germline V CDR1 and CDR2: SQVTM, ANQGSEA. V gave up 4 bases and J gave up 11 bases; unmatched junction bases: 11. CDR3 loop: CSVVWDRISGQYF. The CDR3 region has the DNA TGCAGCGTTGTGTGGGACAGGATCTCGGGGCAGTATTTT.

This clonotype was picked up many times. The genes are TRBV27 and TRBJ2-2, with 7 bases matching TRBD1. Germline values: CDR1 MNHEY, CDR2 SMNVEV (reference sequence). The CDR3 has 14 residues. After removal of 5 bases from V and 7 bases from J, the junction contained 7 bases not matched to a gene. This chain's CDR3 is CASSPVSGGGELFF. In nucleotides, the CDR3 is TGTGCCAGCAGTCCCGTGTCAGGGGGCGGGGAGCTGTTTTTT.

This chain uses TRBV18 with TRBJ2-1, with D tentatively TRBD2 (5 bases). Trimming shortened V by 2 bases and J by 9 bases, and 11 bases separated the two germline ends. CDR1 is KGHSH and CDR2 is LQKENI in the germline V gene. CDR3 length equals 13 residues. The CDR3 region has the DNA TGTGCCAGCTCACCAAAGGAACGGGGTGAGCAGTTCTTC. Its translation: CASSPKERGEQFF. The complete variable domain, with remaining parts taken from reference TRBV18 and TRBJ2-1, reads NAGVMQNPRHLVRRRGQEARLRCSPMKGHSHVYWYRQLPEEGLKFMVYLQKENIIDESGMPKERFSAEFPKEGPSILRIQQVVRGDSAAYFCASSPKERGEQFFGPGTRLTVL.

This clonotype has just a few counts. Germline and junction disagree at one end, which may indicate a read error. The chain is built from TRBV12-3 or TRBV12-4 and TRBJ2-3, with D hard to call. The CDR3 sequence is 13 residues long. The CDR3 coding sequence is TGTGCCAGCAGTTTGCCTCTCACATATACGCAGTATTTT. Amino acids: CASSLPLTYTQYF.

The chain uses TRBV25-1 and TRBJ2-5; 11 bases fit TRBD2. Trimming removed 11 bases from V and 1 base from J; junction bases left unmatched: 15. The CDR3 spans 17 residues. Germline CDR1 is MGHDK and CDR2 is SYGVNS. The CDR3 DNA reads as TGTGCCTGCGACTCGGGACTAGCGGACGGATCCCAAGAGACCCAGTACTTC. Translating it yields CACDSGLADGSQETQYF.

The chain is built from TRBV7-2 and TRBJ2-5; D is ambiguous. Per the germline V gene, CDR1 is SGHTA and CDR2 is FQGNSA. V lost 4 bases, J lost 5 bases, and 11 bases lay in between. The length of the CDR3 is 13 residues. The chain's CDR3 is CASSSGLWETQYF. Written as DNA, the CDR3 is TGTGCCAGCAGCTCCGGCCTGTGGGAGACCCAGTACTTC.